This entry lists 5 T cell receptor beta chains sequenced from one sample in a study of shared clonotypes between healthy human individuals. Clones were sequenced by immunoSEQ multiplex PCR, and TCRdb holds only the in-frame ones, with some missing. The sample shows approximately 1,500,000 clones, 96% of them seen only once. Sequences were obtained from naive CD4+ T cells sorted from blood. As to subset: CD45RA+ positively selected. The receptors stem from a young man in good health.

The V gene is TRBV4-1, the J gene TRBJ1-5; D remains ambiguous. Germline V CDR1 and CDR2: MGHRA, YSYEKL. The CDR3 covers 15 residues. Trimming removed 1 base at V and 4 bases at J, with 11 bases between. The DNA for the CDR3 is TGCGCCAGCAGCCAAGTTGAGGCCAGAAATCAGCCCCAGCATTTT. Translation: CASSQVEARNQPQHF.

The rearrangement uses TRBV7-9 and TRBJ1-5, with D unclear. V was shortened by 0 bases and J by 2 bases, with 8 bases between the two germline ends. The CDR3 runs 15 residues. CDR1 SEHNR and CDR2 FQNEAQ come from the germline V gene (reference sequence). The CDR3 is CASSLASWGNQPQHF. CDR3 nucleotides: TGTGCCAGCAGCTTAGCCTCCTGGGGCAATCAGCCCCAGCATTTT.

Notes on this clone: This CDR3 is also generated by other DNA sequences in the sample. The chain carries TRBV6-5 and TRBJ1-1; D is ambiguous. V gave up 0 bases and J gave up 2 bases, with 7 bases separating them. This CDR3 contains 14 residues. Germline assignment: CDR1 MNHEY and CDR2 SVGAGI. This CDR3 is CASSYSRGNTEAFF. CDR3 nucleotides: TGTGCCAGCAGTTACTCGCGGGGTAACACTGAAGCTTTCTTT.

The V gene is TRBV7-8, the J gene TRBJ1-1; D might be TRBD1 (5 bases). The V end lost 4 bases, the J end lost 1 base, and 10 bases lay between the germline ends. The CDR3 extends over 14 amino acids. Germline CDR1 reads SGHVS; CDR2 reads FQNEAQ. The CDR3 is CASSWGLTNTEAFF. The CDR3 nucleotides read TGTGCCAGCAGCTGGGGACTGACGAACACTGAAGCTTTCTTT.

The rearrangement uses TRBV2 and TRBJ2-7; 12 bases are a match to TRBD2. V shed 6 bases and J 3 bases; nucleotides not matched to a gene: 3. CDR3 length: 14 amino acids. Germline CDR1 is SNHLY and CDR2 is FYNNEI. DNA of the CDR3: TGTGCCAGCAGGCGGACTAGCGGGGTCTACGAGCAGTACTTC. This encodes CASRRTSGVYEQYF.